This is a list of T cell receptor beta chains from one sample in a study of T-cell memory formation after mild COVID-19. TCRdb analysed the 5' RACE reads with MiXCR anew, one entry per CDR3 protein. In the table there are fewer than 350,000 distinct CDR3 sequences, roughly 8% of which are singletons. The source material was PBMCs or a T cell subset sorted from them (not recorded which). Every receptor here comes from a man aged 18 to 35 who had mild COVID-19 (a few samples of this study predate the infection). Cell type and time point are not known. CDR3s include the opening cysteine and the closing phenylalanine or tryptophan. D genes are given only for firm matches. Some rows have no size entry. The others give once, few or many, or a class for an expanded clone.

length: 18; size: many; J: TRBJ2-3; D: TRBD2; V: TRBV20-1; CDR3: CSAGGGLAGVSSTDTQYF; DNA: TGCAGTGCTGGTGGTGGGTTAGCGGGGGTTTCTAGCACAGATACGCAGTATTTT
length: 14; size: few; J: TRBJ2-1; D: -; V: TRBV5-5; CDR3: CASSLVGLRDEQFF; DNA: TGTGCCAGCAGCTTGGTAGGCCTACGCGATGAGCAGTTCTTC
length: 12; size: few; J: TRBJ2-1; D: TRBD1; V: TRBV29-1; CDR3: CSVDDRVVEQFF; DNA: TGCAGCGTTGATGACAGGGTGGTTGAGCAGTTCTTC
length: 14; size: -; J: TRBJ2-7; D: -; V: TRBV7-9; CDR3: CASSLGPGRYEQYF; DNA: TGTGCCAGCAGCTTAGGCCCAGGGCGTTACGAGCAGTACTTC
length: 14; size: few; J: TRBJ2-3; D: -; V: TRBV7-9; CDR3: CASSSEIIPDTQYF; DNA: TGTGCCAGCAGCTCAGAGATAATCCCAGATACGCAGTATTTT
length: 15; size: -; J: TRBJ2-3; D: -; V: TRBV7-2; CDR3: CASSPGLGGTDTQYF; DNA: TGTGCCAGCAGCCCGGGTCTCGGGGGCACAGATACGCAGTATTTT
length: 13; size: -; J: TRBJ1-4; D: -; V: TRBV5-1; CDR3: CASSRGGNEKLFF; DNA: TGCGCCAGCAGCAGGGGAGGGAATGAAAAACTGTTTTTT
length: 17; size: -; J: TRBJ1-3; D: -; V: TRBV15; CDR3: CATSSLGQGSQGHTIYF; DNA: TGTGCCACCAGCAGTTTAGGACAAGGGTCCCAAGGACACACCATATATTTT
length: 11; size: few; J: TRBJ2-7; D: -; V: TRBV20-1; CDR3: CSALGGYEQYF; DNA: TGCAGTGCTCTAGGGGGCTACGAGCAGTACTTC
length: 15; size: many; J: TRBJ1-1; D: -; V: TRBV4-1; CDR3: CASSQDIGGYTEAFF; DNA: TGCGCCAGCAGCCAAGATATTGGGGGATACACTGAAGCTTTCTTT
length: 18; size: many; J: TRBJ2-1; D: TRBD2; V: TRBV12-3/TRBV12-4; CDR3: CASSFGGRRLAGGGEQFF; DNA: TGTGCCAGCAGTTTCGGAGGCCGAAGACTAGCGGGGGGCGGTGAGCAGTTCTTC
length: 17; size: many; J: TRBJ2-3; D: TRBD2; V: TRBV4-2; CDR3: CASSHPLGRGNIDTQYF; DNA: TGTGCCAGCAGCCACCCCCTCGGGCGGGGGAACATAGATACGCAGTATTTT
length: 15; size: -; J: TRBJ2-3; D: TRBD2; V: TRBV20-1; CDR3: CSASGSSGGAGTQYF; DNA: TGCAGTGCCAGCGGTTCTAGCGGGGGGGCAGGGACGCAGTATTTT
length: 13; size: few; J: TRBJ1-4; D: -; V: TRBV12-3/TRBV12-4; CDR3: CASRVGRLEKLFF; DNA: TGTGCCAGCAGGGTAGGCCGGCTTGAAAAACTGTTTTTT
length: 14; size: few; J: TRBJ2-5; D: TRBD1; V: TRBV7-3; CDR3: CASSLDRASETQYF; DNA: TGTGCCAGCAGCTTAGACAGGGCTTCAGAGACCCAGTACTTC
length: 13; size: few; J: TRBJ2-3; D: TRBD2; V: TRBV20-1; CDR3: CGLAGGSSDTQYF; DNA: TGCGGTTTAGCGGGGGGGAGTTCAGATACGCAGTATTTT
length: 14; size: -; J: TRBJ2-2; D: -; V: TRBV5-1; CDR3: CASSFTGNTGELFF; DNA: TGCGCCAGCAGCTTCACGGGAAACACCGGGGAGCTGTTTTTT
length: 14; size: -; J: TRBJ1-6; D: -; V: TRBV6-6; CDR3: CASRSGDYNSPLHF; DNA: TGTGCCAGCAGGTCCGGGGACTATAATTCACCCCTCCACTTT
length: 14; size: few; J: TRBJ1-4; D: -; V: TRBV7-9; CDR3: CASSSVPANEKLFF; DNA: TGTGCCAGCAGCTCCGTCCCAGCTAATGAAAAACTGTTTTTT
length: 15; size: -; J: TRBJ2-3; D: TRBD2; V: TRBV5-1; CDR3: CASSPGVAGSPPQYF; DNA: TGCGCCAGCAGCCCCGGAGTAGCGGGATCCCCTCCGCAGTATTTT
length: 15; size: few; J: TRBJ2-2; D: -; V: TRBV20-1; CDR3: CSARAAGVRAGELFF; DNA: TGCAGTGCTAGAGCGGCAGGGGTTAGGGCCGGGGAGCTGTTTTTT
length: 13; size: many; J: TRBJ1-5; D: -; V: TRBV28; CDR3: CASTGSYIQPQHF; DNA: TGTGCCAGCACGGGCAGCTATATTCAGCCCCAGCATTTT
length: 14; size: -; J: TRBJ1-1; D: -; V: TRBV19; CDR3: CASSRLFMNTEAFF; DNA: TGTGCCAGTAGCCGACTCTTCATGAACACTGAAGCTTTCTTT
length: 15; size: few; J: TRBJ1-3; D: -; V: TRBV6-6; CDR3: CASEGQGSSGNTIYF; DNA: TGTGCCTCTGAGGGCCAGGGGAGCTCTGGAAACACCATATATTTT
length: 15; size: -; J: TRBJ2-7; D: -; V: TRBV10-2; CDR3: CASSGMGGRFHEQYF; DNA: TGCGCCAGCAGTGGCATGGGGGGGCGATTCCACGAGCAGTACTTC
length: 14; size: few; J: TRBJ1-2; D: -; V: TRBV18; CDR3: CASSPPNDRYGYTF; DNA: TGTGCCAGCTCACCACCCAATGATCGCTATGGCTACACCTTC
length: 16; size: -; J: TRBJ1-5; D: -; V: TRBV5-1; CDR3: CASSPGVSSLGQPQHF; DNA: TGCGCCAGCAGCCCGGGTGTTAGCAGTCTCGGTCAGCCCCAGCATTTT
length: 15; size: many; J: TRBJ2-1; D: -; V: TRBV6-5; CDR3: CASSYSGWSYNEQFF; DNA: TGTGCCAGCAGTTACTCGGGGTGGTCCTACAATGAGCAGTTCTTC
length: 15; size: few; J: TRBJ1-2; D: -; V: TRBV5-5; CDR3: CASSLAPGTDYGYTF; DNA: TGTGCCAGCAGCTTGGCTCCCGGGACTGACTATGGCTACACCTTC
length: 15; size: many; J: TRBJ2-2; D: -; V: TRBV20-1; CDR3: CSARDPTRGPGELFF; DNA: TGCAGTGCTAGAGACCCGACCAGGGGACCCGGGGAGCTGTTTTTT
length: 15; size: few; J: TRBJ2-2; D: TRBD2; V: TRBV6-4; CDR3: CASSTGGAGTGELFF; DNA: TGTGCCAGCAGCACCGGGGGGGCCGGAACCGGGGAGCTGTTTTTT
length: 18; size: few; J: TRBJ2-2; D: TRBD2; V: TRBV4-2; CDR3: CASSAGLAGGRDTGELFF; DNA: TGTGCCAGCAGCGCCGGGCTAGCGGGGGGCCGCGACACCGGGGAGCTGTTTTTT
length: 14; size: -; J: TRBJ2-2; D: -; V: TRBV20-1; CDR3: CSARSGGLPGELFF; DNA: TGCAGTGCTAGATCTGGGGGCCTCCCCGGGGAGCTGTTTTTT
length: 15; size: few; J: TRBJ1-3; D: -; V: TRBV5-1; CDR3: CASSLALGPGNTIYF; DNA: TGCGCCAGCAGCTTGGCCTTAGGACCTGGAAACACCATATATTTT
length: 17; size: -; J: TRBJ2-2; D: -; V: TRBV5-1; CDR3: CASSLQGRGSNTGELFF; DNA: TGCGCCAGCAGCTTGCAGGGACGAGGATCGAACACCGGGGAGCTGTTTTTT
length: 15; size: -; J: TRBJ1-2; D: TRBD1; V: TRBV6-5; CDR3: CASSYSGTGVYGYTF; DNA: TGTGCCAGCAGCTACTCCGGGACAGGGGTCTATGGCTACACCTTC
length: 16; size: many; J: TRBJ1-3; D: -; V: TRBV5-1; CDR3: CASSLAGSSSGNTIYF; DNA: TGCGCCAGCAGCTTGGCAGGTTCGAGCTCTGGAAACACCATATATTTT
length: 14; size: few; J: TRBJ1-2; D: -; V: TRBV6-2/TRBV6-3; CDR3: CASSPSGAHYGYTF; DNA: TGTGCCAGCTCACCATCAGGGGCACACTATGGCTACACCTTC
length: 18; size: -; J: TRBJ2-2; D: -; V: TRBV4-3; CDR3: CASSQERVDRLNTGELFF; DNA: TGCGCCAGCAGCCAAGAAAGGGTAGACAGGTTAAACACCGGGGAGCTGTTTTTT
length: 13; size: -; J: TRBJ1-3; D: -; V: TRBV30; CDR3: CAWILRSGNTIYF; DNA: TGTGCCTGGATCTTGCGGTCTGGAAACACCATATATTTT
length: 13; size: -; J: TRBJ2-3; D: -; V: TRBV7-9; CDR3: CASSITFRGTQYF; DNA: TGTGCCAGCAGCATCACTTTCCGGGGTACGCAGTATTTT
length: 13; size: few; J: TRBJ2-1; D: -; V: TRBV7-9; CDR3: CASSLGDYNEQFF; DNA: TGTGCCAGCAGCTTAGGGGACTACAATGAGCAGTTCTTC
length: 17; size: many; J: TRBJ1-2; D: TRBD1; V: TRBV10-3; CDR3: CAISESTPSGGGKGYTF; DNA: TGTGCCATCAGTGAGTCGACCCCCAGTGGAGGGGGCAAAGGCTACACCTTC
length: 10; size: many; J: TRBJ2-1; D: -; V: TRBV7-2; CDR3: CASSHHEQFF; DNA: TGTGCCAGCAGCCACCACGAGCAGTTCTTC
length: 13; size: -; J: TRBJ2-2; D: -; V: TRBV5-1; CDR3: CASKAQDTGELFF; DNA: TGCGCCAGCAAGGCGCAGGACACCGGGGAGCTGTTTTTT
length: 14; size: few; J: TRBJ2-2; D: TRBD1; V: TRBV6-5; CDR3: CASSRTGESRELFF; DNA: TGTGCCAGCAGTCGGACAGGGGAGTCGAGGGAGCTGTTTTTT
length: 14; size: many; J: TRBJ2-1; D: -; V: TRBV11-2; CDR3: CASSLVLSYNEQFF; DNA: TGTGCCAGCAGCTTAGTGCTCTCCTACAATGAGCAGTTCTTC
length: 16; size: -; J: TRBJ1-1; D: -; V: TRBV9; CDR3: CASSVASQIQNTEAFF; DNA: TGTGCCAGCAGCGTAGCCTCACAGATACAGAACACTGAAGCTTTCTTT
length: 14; size: -; J: TRBJ2-5; D: -; V: TRBV9; CDR3: CASSLTPGGETQYF; DNA: TGTGCCAGCAGCTTAACGCCTGGGGGTGAGACCCAGTACTTC
length: 15; size: few; J: TRBJ1-1; D: -; V: TRBV7-9; CDR3: CASSLVDSQNTEAFF; DNA: TGTGCCAGCAGCTTAGTGGACAGTCAGAACACTGAAGCTTTCTTT
length: 13; size: -; J: TRBJ1-1; D: -; V: TRBV20-1; CDR3: CSARSGANTEAFF; DNA: TGCAGTGCTAGGTCAGGGGCGAACACTGAAGCTTTCTTT
length: 14; size: many; J: TRBJ2-7; D: -; V: TRBV3-1; CDR3: CASSPGRWKYEQYF; DNA: TGTGCCAGCAGCCCGGGACGGTGGAAGTACGAGCAGTACTTC